The sequence of this TCR beta chain was determined in a study of T-cell memory formation after mild COVID-19. Regarding the study as a whole: Nothing showed for sure that second-wave clones peaking on day 37 were SARS-CoV-2 specific. Researchers found some responding clones in pre-infection memory, a sign that cross-reactive memory joined. While clones contracting from day 15 to 85 were balanced between CD4 and CD8, later expanders leaned CD4+.

V was pared by 0 bases and J by 4 bases, with 19 bases between. Germline-derived CDR1 and CDR2 are SGHDN and FVKESK. The CDR3 is 19 amino acids. This clonotype was observed a handful of times. Its antigen is unknown. TCRdb fed the 5' RACE reads into MiXCR, producing one record per CDR3 protein. The sample has a few hundred thousand distinct CDR3 sequences, approximately 21% seen once. The receptor was derived from an adult woman who had mild COVID-19 (a few samples of this study predate the infection). Cell type and time point are not known. Sample: PBMCs or a T cell subset sorted from them (not recorded which). The chain is built from TRBV14 and TRBJ2-6; TRBD2 is a possible D gene (5 bases). The CDR3 here is CASSQDHDGRLAGANVLTF. As DNA, the CDR3 is TGTGCCAGCAGCCAAGATCACGACGGCCGGCTAGCAGGGGCCAACGTCCTGACTTTC. The complete variable domain, with remaining parts taken from reference TRBV14 and TRBJ2-6, reads EAGVTQFPSHSVIEKGQTVTLRCDPISGHDNLYWYRRVMGKEIKFLLHFVKESKQDESGMPNNRFLAERTGGTYSTLKVQPAELEDSGVYFCASSQDHDGRLAGANVLTFGAGSRLTVL.